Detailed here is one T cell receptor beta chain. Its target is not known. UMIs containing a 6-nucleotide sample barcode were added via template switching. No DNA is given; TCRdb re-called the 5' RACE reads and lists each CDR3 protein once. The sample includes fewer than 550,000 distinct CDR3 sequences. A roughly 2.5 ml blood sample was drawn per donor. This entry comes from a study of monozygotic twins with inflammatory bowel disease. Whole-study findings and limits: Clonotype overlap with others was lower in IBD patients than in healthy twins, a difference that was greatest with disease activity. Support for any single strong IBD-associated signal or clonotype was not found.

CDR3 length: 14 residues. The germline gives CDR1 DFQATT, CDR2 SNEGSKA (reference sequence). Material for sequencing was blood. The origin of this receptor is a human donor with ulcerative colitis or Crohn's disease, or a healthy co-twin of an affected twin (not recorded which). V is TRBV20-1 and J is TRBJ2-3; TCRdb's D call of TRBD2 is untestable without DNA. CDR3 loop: CSALRAGSTDTQYF.